This T cell receptor (beta chain) was documented in a study of T cells in Graves' hyperthyroidism and ophthalmopathy. Study-wide points: Progression to ophthalmopathy was predicted a median of roughly seven months early.

What was amplified from RNA transcripts were TCR beta CDR3 regions. Carried out on the TCR CDR3, a first-round RT-PCR used the HTBI primer set. TCRdb reprocessed the multiplex PCR reads with MiXCR, giving one entry per CDR3 protein. Among over 45,000 distinct CDR3 sequences listed, 49% were seen once. As concerns this clonotype: Its antigen is still unknown.

This clonotype was sampled from a young woman with Graves' ophthalmopathy. Sequencing was done on a sample of blood.

CDR3 sequence reads: CASSATQGLAGIEQYF. DNA for the CDR3: TGTGCCAGCTCAGCGACCCAGGGACTAGCGGGAATCGAGCAGTACTTC. The chain employs TRBV18 and TRBJ2-7; 13 nucleotides line up with TRBD2. The germline V gene encodes CDR1 KGHSH and CDR2 LQKENI. The CDR3 length is 16 residues. Trimming removed 5 bases from V and 6 bases from J; junction bases left unmatched: 10.